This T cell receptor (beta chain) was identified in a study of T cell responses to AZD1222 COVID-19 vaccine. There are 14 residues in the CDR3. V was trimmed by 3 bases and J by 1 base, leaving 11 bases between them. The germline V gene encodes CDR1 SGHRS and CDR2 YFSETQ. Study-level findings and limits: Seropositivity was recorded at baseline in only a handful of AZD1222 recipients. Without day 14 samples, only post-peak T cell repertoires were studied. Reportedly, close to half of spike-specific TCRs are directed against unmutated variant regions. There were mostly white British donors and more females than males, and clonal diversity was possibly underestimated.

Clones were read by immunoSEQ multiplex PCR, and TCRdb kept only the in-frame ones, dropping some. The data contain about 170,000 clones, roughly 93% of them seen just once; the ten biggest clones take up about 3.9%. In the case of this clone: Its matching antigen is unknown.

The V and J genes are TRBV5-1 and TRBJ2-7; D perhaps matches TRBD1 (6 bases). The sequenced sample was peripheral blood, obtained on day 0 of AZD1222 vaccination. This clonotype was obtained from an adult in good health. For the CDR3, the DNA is TGCGCCAGCAGCTACAGGGAAGGGTCCTACGAGCAGTACTTC. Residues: CASSYREGSYEQYF.